This section outlines one TCR beta chain sequence together with its context. The entry originates in a study of blood T cell repertoires in COVID-19. Turning to the study itself: The analysed material was cDNA or gDNA that came from T cells, B-cell-depleted T cells, or PBMCs.

The CDR3 is 15 amino acids. Per germline, CDR1 MNHEY and CDR2 SMNVEV (reference sequence). V was shortened by 3 bases and J by 4 bases, with 13 bases between the two germline ends. TCRdb's copy holds only in-frame clones and misses some; the assay was immunoSEQ multiplex PCR. The sample shows some 100,000 clones, 84% of them seen only once. The chain combines TRBV27 with TRBJ1-5; D uncertain. Input material: peripheral blood. The clonotype was recovered from a woman in her 50s with acute or convalescent COVID-19. In nucleotides, the CDR3 is TGTGCCAGCAGTTTCGAACCGGGAAGGAATCAGCCCCAGCATTTT. The encoded protein is CASSFEPGRNQPQHF.